This paragraph covers one T cell receptor beta chain sequence. This clone's antigen is unknown. No qualities accompany the bases; no much larger clone lies one base away. These data originate in a study of OX40 agonist ivuxolimab in advanced cancers. About the study as a whole: Ivuxolimab was a fully human IgG2 agonistic monoclonal antibody targeting the costimulatory receptor OX40 (CD134). Prior anti-PD-1, anti-PD-L1 or anti-CTLA-4 therapy was permitted, and 30% to 45% of dose-escalation patients had received checkpoint inhibitors. A male proportion of under 85% and a mean age of around 60 years, ranging from about 20 to 85, were recorded for the dose-escalation cohort. Among the approximately 54 dose-escalation patients, about 19 had hepatocellular carcinoma, 15 or so melanoma, 9 renal cell carcinoma and 9 head and neck cancer. The paper reports the monotherapy dose-escalation portion (N ≈ 52 patients) of the phase I ivuxolimab trial. Partial responses occurred in three dose-escalation patients: two with cutaneous melanoma and one with hepatocellular carcinoma. Peripheral TCRbeta sequencing aimed to test whether ivuxolimab altered TCR sequence diversity and caused clonal T-cell expansion. Intravenous ivuxolimab was administered to patients every 2 weeks at six dose levels: 0.01, 0.1, 0.3, 1.5, 3 and 10 mg/kg.

What the authors observed across the whole study: After ivuxolimab, more expanded clones were found on average in CD8+ T cells than in CD4+ T cells. Low levels of normalized T-cell clonal expansion were also seen in some patients who did not respond. In the 0.1-3.0 mg/kg groups, partial responders had among the lowest normalized peripheral clonal expansion, particularly in CD8+ T cells. The antigen specificity of the clonally expanded peripheral T cells was not determined. At doses of 0.1 to 3.0 mg/kg, clonal expansion of both CD4+ and CD8+ blood T cells was observed from baseline to week 6.

Patients with autoimmune disease history or receiving systemic immunosuppression were excluded from the trial. Peripheral blood for TCR sequencing was drawn from every dose cohort at baseline, at cycle 4 day 1 and at cycle 7 day 1. The samples were taken from a phase I, first-in-human, multicenter, open-label dose-escalation trial of ivuxolimab. The trial enrolled adults with locally advanced or metastatic head and neck squamous cell, hepatocellular, melanoma or renal cell carcinoma. Before TCR sequencing, CD4+ and CD8+ T cells were separately sorted from peripheral blood. Genomic DNA was isolated from the sorted cells so that the TCRbeta CDR3 region could be sequenced. TCRbeta CDR3 regions were sequenced using the immunoSEQ Assay. In TCRdb, the immuneACCESS table is reduced to in-frame sequences with V and J assigned. These tables do not hold every clone; where another copy was compared, an unresolved V gene accounts for under half, and the others remain unexplained. The sample table contains 75,000 to 95,000 clones; only one count was recorded for 90% to 95% of them. Clones ranked in the top ten supply under 3% of the sample.

The sequence came from an adult with an advanced solid tumor such as melanoma, head and neck, liver or kidney cancer. The specimen was CD4+ or CD8+ T cells sorted from blood, collected in a trial of the OX40 agonist ivuxolimab.

The bases are TGTGCCAGCAGTTTTAGAAGGAACACTGAAGCTTTCTTT. Its translation is CASSFRRNTEAFF. This chain joins TRBV27 to TRBJ1-1; a confident D gene designation cannot be given. Spanning cysteine to phenylalanine, the CDR3 consists of 13 amino acids. Only the CDR3 part of the read is kept: 39 bases, read in frame from the first base. The germline V gene encodes CDR1 MNHEY and CDR2 SMNVEV (reference sequence). Relative to germline, V is 3 bases shorter and J is 1 base shorter, with 6 bases between their ends.